The 24 T cell receptor beta chains below come from one sample, sequenced in a study of metastatic and nonmetastatic thyroid tumors. TCRdb reanalyzed the PCR reads with MiXCR. Of more than 25,000 clones listed, 7.4% are singletons. Every patient underwent thyroid surgery untreated. The sequencing sample was made of blood. The origin of the receptors is a female donor with papillary thyroid cancer or a benign thyroid nodule (not recorded which). Some clones in this sample may be carry-over from other donors' samples.

This clone qualifies as medium-sized (0.01 to 0.1%). V gene TRBV2 combines with J gene TRBJ2-5; 11 nucleotides agree with TRBD1. J lost 5 bases, V lost 4 bases, and 3 bases had no gene match. Germline V gene lookup returns CDR1 SNHLY and CDR2 FYNNEI. The CDR3 runs to 14 residues. DNA for the CDR3: TGTGCCAGCAGTGGGACAGGGGGCGCGGAGACCCAGTACTTC. Its translation is CASSGTGGAETQYF.

This clone was observed many times. The genes are TRBV7-2 and TRBJ2-2; no definite D call. V lost 6 bases and J lost 6, with 11 bases in between. This CDR3 is 13 amino acids long. Looked up from germline, CDR1 is SGHTA and CDR2 is FQGNSA. The CDR3 sequence is CASRLRFAGELFF. The CDR3 nucleotides are TGTGCCAGCAGACTCAGGTTTGCCGGGGAGCTGTTTTTT.

This clone was recorded many times. J is TRBJ2-3 and V is TRBV7-2; 8 nucleotides align to TRBD2. The CDR3 length is 19 residues. V was pared by 1 base and J by 5 bases, with 17 bases of the junction left unmatched. Germline-derived CDR1 and CDR2 are SGHTA and FQGNSA. CDR3 loop: CASSLGSSGGGLTGDTQYF. CDR3 DNA: TGTGCCAGCAGCTTAGGCTCCTCGGGCGGGGGGCTGACGGGAGATACGCAGTATTTT.

This clone appeared many times. The V call is TRBV5-1, the J call TRBJ1-1; possible D gene TRBD1, 6 bases. The CDR3 loop spans 13 amino acids. V was trimmed by 7 bases and J by 3 bases, leaving 13 bases between them. Germline V gene lookup returns CDR1 SGHRS and CDR2 YFSETQ. The CDR3 loop is CASQNSGDTEAFF. In DNA form, the CDR3 reads TGCGCCAGCCAGAACTCAGGGGACACTGAAGCTTTCTTT.

This clone occurred many times. No conserved phenylalanine or tryptophan is present at the end of the CDR3, so a read error is the likely explanation. The limits of the CDR3 on the DNA are not certain, so only TCRdb's listed CDR3 is given. The rearrangement uses TRBV6-2 or TRBV6-3 and TRBJ1-1; TRBD1 is the table's D call, not checked against the DNA. 13 amino acids form the CDR3, both terminal residues included. Germline CDR1 MNHEY, CDR2 SVGEGT. CDR3 in amino acids: CASSEGRRQGAFS.

Sample share makes this clone medium-sized. The chain uses TRBV12-3 or TRBV12-4 and TRBJ2-2; D is undetermined. V was clipped by 8 bases and J by 6 bases, with 13 bases between them. CDR3 size: 13 residues. CDR3 coding DNA: TGTGCCAGCCAGTCGGAGTTCGCCGGGGAGCTGTTTTTT. Protein sequence: CASQSEFAGELFF.

This clone has a count of ten or more. The chain carries TRBV30 and TRBJ1-4; D is uncertain. The CDR3 contains 14 residues. Trimming shortened V by 1 base and J by 8 bases, and 14 bases separated the two germline ends. Germline V CDR1 and CDR2: GTSNPN, SVGIG (reference sequence). The CDR3 protein is CAWSAPGVEEKLFF. Written as DNA, the CDR3 is TGTGCCTGGAGTGCACCGGGAGTGGAGGAAAAACTGTTTTTT.

This clone occurred many times. The chain has TRBV4-3 and TRBJ1-3; D gene unclear. The V end lost 0 bases, the J end lost 4 bases, and 4 bases lay between the germline ends. Germline lookup yields CDR1 LGHNA and CDR2 YSLEER. The CDR3 totals 13 residues. In nucleotides, the CDR3 is TGCGCCAGCAGCCAAGATTTGGGAAACACCATATATTTT. Translated, it gives CASSQDLGNTIYF.

This clone was seen many times. This chain joins TRBV9 and TRBJ1-2; D gene unclear. Per the germline V gene, CDR1 is SGDLS and CDR2 is YYNGEE. This CDR3 contains 17 residues. Trimming removed 0 bases at V and 5 bases at J, with 20 bases between. The CDR3 loop is CASSVASGPIMGYGYTF. DNA of the CDR3: TGTGCCAGCAGCGTAGCGTCAGGACCCATTATGGGGTATGGCTACACCTTC.

Many counts were recorded for this clone. V usage is TRBV6-2 or TRBV6-3 and J usage is TRBJ1-4; D gene ambiguous. V was cut by 7 bases and J by 7 bases, with 19 bases left in between. The CDR3 runs to 15 residues. Germline-derived CDR1 and CDR2 are MNHEY and SVGEGT. CDR3 region: CASNSKAGAVEKLFF. CDR3 coding DNA: TGTGCCAGCAACTCCAAGGCGGGCGCTGTTGAAAAACTGTTTTTT.

The chain uses TRBV27 and TRBJ1-2; perhaps TRBD1 as D (5 bases). This CDR3 contains 13 residues. Germline V gene sequence: CDR1 MNHEY, CDR2 SMNVEV (reference sequence). V lost 4 bases and J 2 bases, leaving 8 bases between the germline ends. Here the CDR3 reads CASSSEGNYGYTF. DNA of the CDR3: TGTGCCAGCAGTTCCGAGGGGAACTATGGCTACACCTTC.

A word on this clone: This CDR3 fails to terminate in the conserved phenylalanine or tryptophan, so it likely reflects a read error. The chain has TRBV7-2 and TRBJ1-2, with 7 bases fitting TRBD1. The germline CDR1 and CDR2 sequences are SGHTA and FQGNSA. The CDR3 contains 14 residues. With V trimmed by 7 bases and J by 9 bases, 14 bases remained unmatched. The CDR3 here is CASTPGQSIWCYTL. In nucleotides, the CDR3 is TGTGCCAGCACCCCGGGACAGTCCATCTGGTGCTACACCCTC.

In its sample, this clone was seen many times. The chain recombines TRBV2 with TRBJ1-4; no clear D gene. Germline CDR1 is SNHLY and CDR2 is FYNNEI. V shed 7 bases and J shed 5 bases, with 14 bases lying between them. The CDR3 sequence is 14 residues long. This CDR3 reads CASKRGVGNEKLFF. CDR3 bases: TGTGCCAGCAAGCGCGGGGTGGGGAATGAAAAACTGTTTTTT.

There are many counts of this clone. This sequence joins TRBV20-1 and TRBJ1-5; D gene unclear. The germline V and J ends were trimmed by 3 bases and 7 bases, with 13 bases remaining between them. CDR1 DFQATT and CDR2 SNEGSKA come from the germline V gene (reference sequence). The CDR3 contains 13 residues. This CDR3 reads CSASGVRKQPQHF. DNA of the CDR3: TGCAGTGCTAGTGGCGTTCGAAAGCAGCCCCAGCATTTT.

This clone was seen repeatedly, ten times or more. The chain recombines TRBV20-1 with TRBJ1-5, with D possibly being TRBD1 (6 bases). CDR3 length equals 15 residues. Trimming took 0 bases from V and 0 from J, leaving 9 bases between them. Germline CDR1 is DFQATT and CDR2 is SNEGSKA (reference sequence). The DNA for the CDR3 is TGCAGTGCTAGAGAGCTACAGGGTAGCAATCAGCCCCAGCATTTT. Protein: CSARELQGSNQPQHF.

Only a few counts were recorded for this clone. With a much larger clone just one base away, this may be a read error. The chain joins TRBV5-1 to TRBJ1-1; perhaps TRBD1 as D (5 bases). CDR3 length equals 15 residues. Germline V gene lookup returns CDR1 SGHRS and CDR2 YFSETQ. Trimming cost V 3 bases and J 5 bases, with 17 bases left between them. The chain's CDR3 is CASSYAGREVTEAFF. CDR3 nucleotides: TGCGCCAGCAGCTACGCGGGGCGGGAGGTGACTGAAGCTTTCTTT.

This clone was found many times. The rearrangement links TRBV11-1 to TRBJ2-6; D uncertain. The CDR3 runs to 17 residues. The ends were cut back, 1 base at V and 0 bases at J, with 10 bases in the middle. From germline, CDR1 is SGHAT and CDR2 FQDESV (reference sequence). CDR3 region: CASSLGEKTSGANVLTF. The CDR3 DNA follows: TGTGCCAGCAGCTTAGGAGAGAAAACCTCTGGGGCCAACGTCCTGACTTTC.

The table lists this clone with many counts. V gene TRBV4-1 combines with J gene TRBJ2-3; D remains ambiguous. The germline V and J ends were trimmed by 3 bases and 1 base, with 11 bases remaining between them. Germline CDR1 and CDR2: MGHRA and YSYEKL. The length of the CDR3 is 15 residues. CDR3 region: CASSQLRLGTDTQYF. DNA of the CDR3: TGCGCCAGCAGCCAGCTCCGTCTAGGCACAGATACGCAGTATTTT.

There are a few counts of this clone. This chain links TRBV15 with TRBJ2-4; 10 bases agree with TRBD2. The V segment lost 1 base and the J segment 2 bases; nucleotides outside the gene matches: 11. Germline V CDR1 and CDR2: LNHNV, YYDKDF (reference sequence). This CDR3 comprises 19 residues. CDR3 in DNA: TGTGCCACCAGCAGAGTGTGGTTAGCGGGGGGATTATCCAAAAACATTCAGTACTTC. Protein: CATSRVWLAGGLSKNIQYF.

Many counts were recorded for this clone. This sequence joins TRBV11-2 and TRBJ2-2; TRBD1 might be the D (6 bases). The CDR3 has 16 amino acids. The V gene lost 0 bases and the J gene lost 6 bases, with 14 bases spanning the gap. Looked up from germline, CDR1 is SGHAT and CDR2 is FQNNGV. The CDR3 loop is CASSLDRGFIAGELFF. The CDR3 bases are TGTGCCAGCAGCTTAGACAGGGGATTTATAGCCGGGGAGCTGTTTTTT.

This clone was found many times. The genes are TRBV3-1 and TRBJ1-3; D gene unclear. The ends were cut back, 0 bases at V and 3 bases at J, with 3 bases in the middle. This CDR3 contains 13 residues. Per germline, CDR1 LGHDT and CDR2 YNNKEL (reference sequence). DNA of the CDR3: TGTGCCAGCAGCCAAGAAATTGGAAACACCATATATTTT. The encoded protein is CASSQEIGNTIYF.

In the case of this clone: A single base separates this from a much larger clone, so it may be a read error. This sequence joins TRBV7-2 and TRBJ2-2; D assignment may be TRBD1 or TRBD2 (5 bases each). This CDR3 region has 17 residues. Germline V gene sequence: CDR1 SGHTA, CDR2 FQGNSA. The CDR3 DNA follows: TGTGCCAGCAGCTTAGCGCTGGGGACGGCGAACAACGGGGAGCTGTTTTTT. Protein: CASSLALGTANNGELFF. Full variable domain (remainder filled in from reference TRBV7-2 and TRBJ2-2): GAGVSQSPSNKVTEKGKDVELRCDPISGHTALYWYRQSLGQGLEFLIYFQGNSAPDKSGLPSDRFSAERTGGSVSTLTIQRTQQEDSAVYLCASSLALGTANNGELFFGEGSRLTVL.

This clone was seen ten or more times. The chain recombines TRBV3-1 with TRBJ1-5; D might be TRBD1 (5 bases). This CDR3 region has 14 residues. The germline V and J ends were trimmed by 4 bases and 4 bases, with 11 bases remaining between them. From germline, CDR1 is LGHDT and CDR2 YNNKEL (reference sequence). The CDR3 loop reads CASSPVRGNQPQHF. CDR3 in DNA: TGTGCCAGCAGCCCCGTGCGGGGGAATCAGCCCCAGCATTTT. Variable domain in full (rest from reference TRBV3-1 and TRBJ1-5): DTAVSQTPKYLVTQMGNDKSIKCEQNLGHDTMYWYKQDSKKFLKIMFSYNNKELIINETVPNRFSPKSPDKAHLNLHINSLELGDSAVYFCASSPVRGNQPQHFGDGTRLSIL.

Ten or more counts support this clone. The chain recombines TRBV28 with TRBJ1-1; a weak D match, TRBD1 (5 bases). Per the germline V gene, CDR1 is MDHEN and CDR2 is SYDVKM. Trimming stripped 6 bases from V and 8 bases from J, with 13 bases between. The CDR3 is 12 residues long. The CDR3 is CASRGGVGEAFF. The CDR3 coding sequence is TGTGCCAGCAGGGGGGGGGTGGGGGAAGCTTTCTTT.